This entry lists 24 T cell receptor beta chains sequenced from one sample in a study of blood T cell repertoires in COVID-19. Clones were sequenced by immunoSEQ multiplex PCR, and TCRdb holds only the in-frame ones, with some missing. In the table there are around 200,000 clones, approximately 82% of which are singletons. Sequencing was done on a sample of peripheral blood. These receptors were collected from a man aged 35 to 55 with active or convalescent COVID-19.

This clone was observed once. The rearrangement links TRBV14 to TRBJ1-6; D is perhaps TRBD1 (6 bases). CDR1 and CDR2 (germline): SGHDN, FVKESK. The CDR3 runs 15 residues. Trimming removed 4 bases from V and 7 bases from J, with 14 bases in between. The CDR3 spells CASSPMGARNSPLHF. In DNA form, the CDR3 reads TGTGCCAGCAGCCCAATGGGGGCCAGAAATTCACCCCTCCACTTT.

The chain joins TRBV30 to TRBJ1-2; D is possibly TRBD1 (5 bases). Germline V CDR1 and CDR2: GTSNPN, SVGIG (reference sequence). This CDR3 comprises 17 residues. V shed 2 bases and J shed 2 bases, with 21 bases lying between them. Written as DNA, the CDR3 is TGTGCCTGGAGTCCCTACATAGGGACTGGGACCAACTATGGCTACACCTTC. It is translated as CAWSPYIGTGTNYGYTF.

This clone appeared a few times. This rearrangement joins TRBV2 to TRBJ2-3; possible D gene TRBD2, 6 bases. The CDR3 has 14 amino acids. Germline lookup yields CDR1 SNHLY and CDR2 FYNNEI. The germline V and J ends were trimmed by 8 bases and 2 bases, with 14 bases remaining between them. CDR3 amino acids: CASSWGDLTDTQYF. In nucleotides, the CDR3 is TGTGCCAGCTCTTGGGGGGACCTCACAGATACGCAGTATTTT.

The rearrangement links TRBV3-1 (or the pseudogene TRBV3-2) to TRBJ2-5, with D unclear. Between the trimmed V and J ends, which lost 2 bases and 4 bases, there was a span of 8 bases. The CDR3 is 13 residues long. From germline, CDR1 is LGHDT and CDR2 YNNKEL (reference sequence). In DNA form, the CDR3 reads TGTGCCAGCAGCCAACAACATCTAGAGACCCAGTACTTC. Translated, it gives CASSQQHLETQYF.

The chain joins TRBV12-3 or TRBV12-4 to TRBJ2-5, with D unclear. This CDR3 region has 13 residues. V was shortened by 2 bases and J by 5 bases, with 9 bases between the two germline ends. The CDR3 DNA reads TGTGCCAGCAGTTTAACGGAGACTGAGACCCAGTACTTC. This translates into CASSLTETETQYF.

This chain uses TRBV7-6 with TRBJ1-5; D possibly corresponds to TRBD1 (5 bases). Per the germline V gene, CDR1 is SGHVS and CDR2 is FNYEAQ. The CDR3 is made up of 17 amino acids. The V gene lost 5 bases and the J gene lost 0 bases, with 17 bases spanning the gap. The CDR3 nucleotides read TGTGCCAGCAGCCCGGAGCGGGGCAGCTATAGCAATCAGCCCCAGCATTTT. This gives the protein CASSPERGSYSNQPQHF.

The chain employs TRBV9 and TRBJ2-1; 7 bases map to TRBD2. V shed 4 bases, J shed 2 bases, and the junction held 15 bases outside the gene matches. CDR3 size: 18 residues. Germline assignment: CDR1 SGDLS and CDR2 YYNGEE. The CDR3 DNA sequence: TGTGCCAGCAGCCCTACAGCCTTGTTAGCGGGCACCTACAATGAGCAGTTCTTC. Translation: CASSPTALLAGTYNEQFF.

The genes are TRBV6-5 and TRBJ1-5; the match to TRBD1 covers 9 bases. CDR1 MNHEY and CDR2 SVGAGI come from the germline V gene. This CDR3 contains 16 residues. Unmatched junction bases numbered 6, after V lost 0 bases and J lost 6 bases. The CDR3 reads CASSYSGTGKGQPQHF. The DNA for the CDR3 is TGTGCCAGCAGTTACTCCGGGACAGGGAAGGGTCAGCCCCAGCATTTT.

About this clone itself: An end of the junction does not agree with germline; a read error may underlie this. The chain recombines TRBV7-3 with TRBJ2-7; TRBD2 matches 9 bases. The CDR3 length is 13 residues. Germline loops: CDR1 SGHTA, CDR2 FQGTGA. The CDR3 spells CASSLEREDRIVF. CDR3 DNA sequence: TGTGCCAGCAGCCTCGAGCGGGAGGACAGGATTGTCTTC.

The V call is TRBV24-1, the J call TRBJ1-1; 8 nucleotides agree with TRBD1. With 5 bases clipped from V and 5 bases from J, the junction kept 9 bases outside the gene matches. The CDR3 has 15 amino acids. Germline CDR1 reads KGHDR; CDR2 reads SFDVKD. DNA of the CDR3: TGTGCCACCAGTGCGTCCCAGGGGGCAGGGACTGAAGCTTTCTTT. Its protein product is CATSASQGAGTEAFF.

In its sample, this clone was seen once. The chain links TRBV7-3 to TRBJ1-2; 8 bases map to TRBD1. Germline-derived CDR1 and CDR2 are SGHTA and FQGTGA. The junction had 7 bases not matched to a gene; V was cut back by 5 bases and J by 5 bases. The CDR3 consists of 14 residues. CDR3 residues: CASSLFWTGYGYTF. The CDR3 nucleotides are TGTGCCAGCAGCCTCTTTTGGACAGGGTATGGCTACACCTTC.

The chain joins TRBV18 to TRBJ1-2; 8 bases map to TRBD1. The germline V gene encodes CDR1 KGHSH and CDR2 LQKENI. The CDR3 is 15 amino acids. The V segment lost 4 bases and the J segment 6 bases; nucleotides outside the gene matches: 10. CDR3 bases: TGTGCCAGCTCACTCGACAGGGGAGGTCCCCATGGCTACACCTTC. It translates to CASSLDRGGPHGYTF.

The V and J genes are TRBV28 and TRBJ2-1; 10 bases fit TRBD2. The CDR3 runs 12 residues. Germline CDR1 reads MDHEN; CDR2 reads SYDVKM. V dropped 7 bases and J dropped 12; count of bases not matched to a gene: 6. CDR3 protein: CASTTSGSRQFF. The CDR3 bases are TGTGCCAGCACGACTAGCGGGTCTCGGCAGTTCTTC.

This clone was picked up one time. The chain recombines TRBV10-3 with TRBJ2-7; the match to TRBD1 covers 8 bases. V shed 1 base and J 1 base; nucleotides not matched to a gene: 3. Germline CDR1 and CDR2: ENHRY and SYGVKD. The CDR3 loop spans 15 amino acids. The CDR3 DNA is TGTGCCATCAGTGAGTACGGGACAGGATCCTACGAGCAGTACTTC. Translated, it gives CAISEYGTGSYEQYF.

The CDR3 nucleotides read TGTGCCAGTAGTACGACAGGGGGAGGCACTGAAGCTTTCTTT. Translation: CASSTTGGGTEAFF. The chain joins TRBV19 to TRBJ1-1; 9 positions agree with TRBD1. CDR3 length equals 14 residues. In germline, CDR1 is LNHDA, CDR2 SQIVND (reference sequence). V lost 4 bases, J lost 4 bases, and 4 bases stayed unmatched.

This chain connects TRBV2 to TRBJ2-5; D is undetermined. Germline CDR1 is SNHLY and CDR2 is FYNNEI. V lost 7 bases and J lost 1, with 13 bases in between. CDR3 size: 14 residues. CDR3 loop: CASTLITAQETQYF. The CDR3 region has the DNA TGTGCCAGCACCCTAATAACTGCCCAAGAGACCCAGTACTTC.

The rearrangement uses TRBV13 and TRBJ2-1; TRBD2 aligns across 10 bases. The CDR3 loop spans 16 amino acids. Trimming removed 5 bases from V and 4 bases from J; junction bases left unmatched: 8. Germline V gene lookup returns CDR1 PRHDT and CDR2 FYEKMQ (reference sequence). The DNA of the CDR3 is TGTGCCAGCAGCCCGAGAGGACTAGCGGTTTACAATGAGCAGTTCTTC. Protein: CASSPRGLAVYNEQFF.

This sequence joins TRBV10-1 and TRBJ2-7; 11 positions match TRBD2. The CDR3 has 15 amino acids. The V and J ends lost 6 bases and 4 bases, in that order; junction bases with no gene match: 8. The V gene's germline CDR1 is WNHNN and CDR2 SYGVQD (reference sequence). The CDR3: CASSQLAGVEYEQYF. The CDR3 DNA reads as TGCGCCAGCAGCCAACTAGCGGGAGTAGAATACGAGCAGTACTTC.

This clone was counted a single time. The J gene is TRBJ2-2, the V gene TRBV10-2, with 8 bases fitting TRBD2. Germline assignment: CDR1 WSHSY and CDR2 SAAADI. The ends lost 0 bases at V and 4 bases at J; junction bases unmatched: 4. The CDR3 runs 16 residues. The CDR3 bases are TGCGCCAGCAGTGAGTCCGGGGGGGCGGGCACCGGGGAGCTGTTTTTT. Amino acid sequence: CASSESGGAGTGELFF.

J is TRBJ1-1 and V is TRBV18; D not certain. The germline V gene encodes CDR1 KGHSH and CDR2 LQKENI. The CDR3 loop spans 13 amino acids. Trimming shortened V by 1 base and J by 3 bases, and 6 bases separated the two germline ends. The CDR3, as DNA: TGTGCCAGCTCACCACGTATCCACACTGAAGCTTTCTTT. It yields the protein CASSPRIHTEAFF.

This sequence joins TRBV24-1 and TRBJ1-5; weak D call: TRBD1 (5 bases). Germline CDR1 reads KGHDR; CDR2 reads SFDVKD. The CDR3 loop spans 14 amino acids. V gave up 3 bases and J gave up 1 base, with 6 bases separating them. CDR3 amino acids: CATSDGASNQPQHF. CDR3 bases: TGTGCCACCAGTGATGGGGCGAGCAATCAGCCCCAGCATTTT.

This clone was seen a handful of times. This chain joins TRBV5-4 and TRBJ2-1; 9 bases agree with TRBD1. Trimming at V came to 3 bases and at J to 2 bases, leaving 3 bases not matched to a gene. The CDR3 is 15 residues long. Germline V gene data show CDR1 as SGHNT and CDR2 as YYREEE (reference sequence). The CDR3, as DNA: TGTGCCAGCAGCTGGGGGGACAGGGCCTACAATGAGCAGTTCTTC. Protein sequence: CASSWGDRAYNEQFF.

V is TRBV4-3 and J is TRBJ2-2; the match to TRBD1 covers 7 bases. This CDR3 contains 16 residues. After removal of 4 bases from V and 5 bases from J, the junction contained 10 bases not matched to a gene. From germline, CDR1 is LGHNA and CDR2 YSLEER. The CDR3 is CASSLAGRGRTGELFF. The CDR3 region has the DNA TGCGCCAGCAGCCTCGCTGGAAGGGGGCGAACCGGGGAGCTGTTTTTT.

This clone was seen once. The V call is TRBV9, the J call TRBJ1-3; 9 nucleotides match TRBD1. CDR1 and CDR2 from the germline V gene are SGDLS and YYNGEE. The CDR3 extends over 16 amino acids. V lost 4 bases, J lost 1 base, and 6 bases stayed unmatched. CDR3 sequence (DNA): TGTGCCAGCAGCCCGAACAGGGGGCTATCTGGAAACACCATATATTTT. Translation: CASSPNRGLSGNTIYF.